This T cell receptor (beta chain) is drawn from a study of blood T cell repertoires in COVID-19. In the study overall: Some COVID-19 samples were acute and others convalescent; all came from the United States, Italy and Spain. T cells, B-cell-depleted T cells, or PBMCs supplied cDNA or gDNA.

The recovered donors of Cohort 3 showed two negative PCRs, clearance, or symptom resolution. Authors' methods: It was from reference gene primer amplification that nucleated cell counts were estimated. Only in-frame clones appear in the TCRdb table, and some are missing; sequencing was by immunoSEQ multiplex PCR. The V and J calls and clone size are taken from that table; D and trimming were inferred from the DNA. Of some 160,000 clones in the sample, around 81% were seen once. Sequencing used PBMCs or T cells enriched from blood (not recorded which). The TCR sequence derives from a woman aged 40 to 49 who had recovered from COVID-19.

The CDR3 DNA is TGTGCCAGCAGTACCTCGGGACTAGCGGGACCGGAAACCTCCTACGAGCAGTACTTC. It codes for CASSTSGLAGPETSYEQYF. This chain links TRBV7-8 with TRBJ2-7, with 13 bases fitting TRBD2. Losses at the gene ends were 6 bases for V and 0 bases for J; bases not matched to a gene: 14. The CDR3 has 19 residues. Germline CDR1 is SGHVS and CDR2 is FQNEAQ.